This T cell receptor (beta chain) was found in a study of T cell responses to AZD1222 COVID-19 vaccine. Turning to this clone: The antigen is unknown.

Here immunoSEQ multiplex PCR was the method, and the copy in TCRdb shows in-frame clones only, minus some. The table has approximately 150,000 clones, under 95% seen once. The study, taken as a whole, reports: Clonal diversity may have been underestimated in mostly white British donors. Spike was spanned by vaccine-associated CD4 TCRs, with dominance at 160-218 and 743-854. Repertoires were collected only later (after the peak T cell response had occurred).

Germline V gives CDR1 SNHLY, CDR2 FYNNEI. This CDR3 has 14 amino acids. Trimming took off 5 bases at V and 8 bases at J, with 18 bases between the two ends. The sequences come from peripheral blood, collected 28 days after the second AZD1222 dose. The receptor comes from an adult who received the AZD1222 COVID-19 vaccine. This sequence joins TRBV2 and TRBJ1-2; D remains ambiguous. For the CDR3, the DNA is TGTGCCAGCAGTAATCTGGACGGCGTTGGGGGCTACACCTTC. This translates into CASSNLDGVGGYTF.